This T cell receptor (beta chain) was identified during a study of blood T cell repertoires in COVID-19 (dated by TCRdb to 2019 to 2021). For the study in its entirety: Samples from collaborators originated in the United States, Italy and Spain and spanned both the acute and convalescent phases of COVID-19. The material from the prospective study consisted of cDNA or gDNA derived from T cells, B-cell-depleted T cells, or PBMCs. Deeply sampled blood TCRbeta repertoires from subjects exposed to, actively infected with, or recovered from COVID-19 were included in the dataset. The repertoires were released in a freely available public database intended as a resource for research on the immune response to SARS-CoV-2. Samples were obtained from the ongoing ImmuneRACE study (first 160 participants) and from 1,200 or so subjects provided by 6 global collaborators. The sample metadata nearly always contained a de-identified subject ID, COVID-19 status, age in years and sex. Where available, HLA class I and class II types were taken from metadata supplied by the sample provider and were not determined by assay-based typing.

Points the paper makes about the study in general: The amount of clinical and demographic metadata varied by source and participant and was provided uncurated.

Participants in the prospective study were enrolled through a virtual design, were aged 18 to 89 years, and lived in about 25 United States geographic areas. To assign participants to cohorts, the prospective study relied on clinical history that participants themselves reported in a screening survey and a study questionnaire. For ImmuneRACE Cohort 3, a participant was defined as recovered based on two consecutive negative NP/OP PCR tests, clearance by a healthcare professional, or resolution of symptoms. In the prospective study, whole blood, serum and a nasopharyngeal or oropharyngeal swab were collected from each participant by mobile phlebotomists. Prospective study participants could optionally give additional blood draws and questionnaires over an approximately 2-month period. Prospective study blood samples were shipped either frozen or at room temperature before DNA extraction. Comment on this clone: Its antigen target is currently unknown. One base away there is no much larger clone; base qualities are not given. Other nucleotide sequences from this sample produce the same CDR3.

The V and J ends are trimmed by 6 bases and 0 bases, leaving 12 bases between them. From its cysteine to its phenylalanine, the CDR3 spans 15 amino acids. Only the CDR3 portion is preserved as DNA: 45 bases, with reading frame beginning at the first base. The germline V gene (reference sequence) gives CDR1 as MNHEY and CDR2 as SMNVEV. The immunoSEQ Assay, a bias-controlled multiplex PCR, was used to amplify TCRbeta CDR3 regions from genomic DNA. As for the original processing: The number of nucleated cells in each sample was estimated from the amplification of reference gene primers within the assay. To quantify the absolute abundance of each unique TCRbeta CDR3 rearrangement, sequence reads were collapsed and filtered. Productive Simpson clonality was computed per sample as the square root of Simpson's diversity index over productive rearrangements. TCRdb took over this immuneACCESS table, retaining in-frame rearrangements with V and J assigned. Such tables are incomplete; in checked studies, under half of the missing clones stem from an unresolved V gene, and the remainder is unexplained. V, J and clone size are taken as reported in that table, and D and trimming were inferred from the DNA itself. In this sample the table shows 290,000 or so clones, 80% to 95% of which occur a single time. The top ten clonotypes cover 0.95% to 1.2% of the sample.

Sequences were obtained from PBMCs or T cells enriched from blood (not recorded which). The receptor was derived from a woman aged 30 to 39 who had recovered from COVID-19. The rearrangement combines TRBV27 with TRBJ2-1; a tentative D call is TRBD1 (6 bases match). The CDR3 region has the sequence CASSLGGSSYNEQFF. The sequenced DNA: TGTGCCAGCAGCCTAGGGGGAAGCTCCTACAATGAGCAGTTCTTC.